This TCR beta chain was documented in a study of OX40 agonist ivuxolimab in advanced cancers. Background on the study: In this cohort, patients received ivuxolimab, an agonistic anti-OX40 (CD134) antibody. Partial response was recorded in three patients: one hepatocellular carcinoma and two cutaneous melanoma cases. Study results and caveats: Individuals who were partial responders at 0.1-3.0 mg/kg had clonal expansion that ranked among the lowest.

This clone showed up just once. What it binds is not known. The V gene lost 3 bases and the J gene lost 6 bases, with 21 bases spanning the gap. In germline, CDR1 is SGHNT, CDR2 YYREEE (reference sequence). The CDR3 extends over 16 amino acids. TCRdb's table, derived via immunoSEQ multiplex PCR, lists solely in-frame clones and lacks some. Of 55,000 to 70,000 clones in the sample, 84% were seen once. The material was CD4+ or CD8+ T cells sorted from blood, obtained in a trial of the OX40 agonist ivuxolimab. The sequence was collected from an adult with an advanced solid tumor such as melanoma, head and neck, liver or kidney cancer. The chain couples TRBV5-4 to TRBJ2-5, with a possible D match to TRBD1 (7 bases). In DNA, the CDR3 is TGTGCCAGCAGCTCCAGGGGGGCGGCGTATTTGAAGACCCAGTACTTC. Its protein is CASSSRGAAYLKTQYF.